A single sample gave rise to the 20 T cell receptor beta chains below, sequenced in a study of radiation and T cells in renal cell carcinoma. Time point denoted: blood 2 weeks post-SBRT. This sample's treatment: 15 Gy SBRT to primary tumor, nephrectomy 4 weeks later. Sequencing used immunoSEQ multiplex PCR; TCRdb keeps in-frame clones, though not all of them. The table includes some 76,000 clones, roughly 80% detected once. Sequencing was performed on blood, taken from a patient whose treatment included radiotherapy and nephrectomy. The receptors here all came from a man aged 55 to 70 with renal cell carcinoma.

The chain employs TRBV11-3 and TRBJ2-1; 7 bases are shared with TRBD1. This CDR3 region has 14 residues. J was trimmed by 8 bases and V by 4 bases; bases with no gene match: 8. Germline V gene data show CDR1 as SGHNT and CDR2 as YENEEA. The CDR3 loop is CASSSGQTRDEQFF. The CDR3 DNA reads TGTGCCAGCAGCTCGGGACAGACTCGGGATGAGCAGTTCTTC.

Written as DNA, the CDR3 is TGCGCCAGCAGCTTGGCCGAGAGCTACAATGAGCAGTTCTTC. This gives the protein CASSLAESYNEQFF. The J gene is TRBJ2-1, the V gene TRBV5-1; D is unresolved. CDR3 size: 14 residues. Between the trimmed V and J ends, which lost 0 bases and 3 bases, there was a span of 7 bases. CDR1 is SGHRS, CDR2 YFSETQ, per germline.

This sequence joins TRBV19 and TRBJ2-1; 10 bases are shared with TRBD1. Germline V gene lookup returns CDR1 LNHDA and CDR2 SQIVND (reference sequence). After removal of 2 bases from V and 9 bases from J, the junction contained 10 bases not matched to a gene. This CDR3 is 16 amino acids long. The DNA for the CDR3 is TGTGCCAGTAGTATATCAGGGACAGGGGCTTATGGTGAGCAGTTCTTC. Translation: CASSISGTGAYGEQFF.

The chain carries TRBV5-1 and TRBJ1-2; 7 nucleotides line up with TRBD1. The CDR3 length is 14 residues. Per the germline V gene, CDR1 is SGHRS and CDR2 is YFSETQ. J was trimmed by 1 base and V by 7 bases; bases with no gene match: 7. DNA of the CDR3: TGCGCCAGCGCGGGACAGACAATTAACTATGGCTACACCTTC. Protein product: CASAGQTINYGYTF.

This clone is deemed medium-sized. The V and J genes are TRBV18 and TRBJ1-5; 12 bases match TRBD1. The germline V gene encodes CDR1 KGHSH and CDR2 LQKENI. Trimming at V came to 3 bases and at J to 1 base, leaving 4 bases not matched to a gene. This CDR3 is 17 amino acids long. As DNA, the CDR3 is TGTGCCAGCTCACCCGGGACAGGGGGCGGGAGCAATCAGCCCCAGCATTTT. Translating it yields CASSPGTGGGSNQPQHF.

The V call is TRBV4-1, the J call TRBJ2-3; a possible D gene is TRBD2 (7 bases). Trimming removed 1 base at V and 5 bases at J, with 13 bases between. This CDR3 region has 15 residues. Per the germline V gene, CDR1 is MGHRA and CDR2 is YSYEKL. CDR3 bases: TGCGCCAGCAGCCAAGTGGGGGGGCGAGTAGATACGCAGTATTTT. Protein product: CASSQVGGRVDTQYF.

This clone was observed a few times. This chain's CDR3 is CASGLPSLDEQFF. The CDR3 DNA is TGCGCCAGCGGCCTCCCCAGTTTGGATGAGCAGTTCTTC. This sequence joins TRBV5-1 and TRBJ2-1; D unresolved. V lost 7 bases and J lost 8, with 16 bases in between. Per the germline V gene, CDR1 is SGHRS and CDR2 is YFSETQ. The CDR3 totals 13 residues.

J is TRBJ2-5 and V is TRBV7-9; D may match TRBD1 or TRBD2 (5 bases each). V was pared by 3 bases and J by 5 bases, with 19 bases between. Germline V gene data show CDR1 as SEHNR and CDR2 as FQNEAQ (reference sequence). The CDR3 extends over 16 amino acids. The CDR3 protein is CASSLGLGTVGETQYF. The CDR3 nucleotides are TGTGCCAGCAGCTTGGGTCTTGGGACCGTGGGGGAGACCCAGTACTTC.

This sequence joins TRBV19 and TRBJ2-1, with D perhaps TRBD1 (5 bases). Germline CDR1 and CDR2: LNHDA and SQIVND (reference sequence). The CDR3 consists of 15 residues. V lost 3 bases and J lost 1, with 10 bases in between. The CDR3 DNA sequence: TGTGCCAGTAGTATCGGCAGGGCTTCCTACAATGAGCAGTTCTTC. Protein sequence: CASSIGRASYNEQFF.

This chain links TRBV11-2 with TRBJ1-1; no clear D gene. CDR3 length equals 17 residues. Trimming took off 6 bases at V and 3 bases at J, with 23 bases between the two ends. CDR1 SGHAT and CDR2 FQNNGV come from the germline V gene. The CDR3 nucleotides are TGTGCCAGCAGTCTCCACGGTGGTTCGGCAGGCTACACTGAAGCTTTCTTT. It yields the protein CASSLHGGSAGYTEAFF.

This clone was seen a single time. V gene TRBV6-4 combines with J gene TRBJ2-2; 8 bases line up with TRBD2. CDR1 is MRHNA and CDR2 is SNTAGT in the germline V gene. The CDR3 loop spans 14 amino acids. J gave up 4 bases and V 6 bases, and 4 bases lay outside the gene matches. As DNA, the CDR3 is TGTGCCAGCAGGCCCCTAGCGGGCACCGGGGAGCTGTTTTTT. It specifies CASRPLAGTGELFF.

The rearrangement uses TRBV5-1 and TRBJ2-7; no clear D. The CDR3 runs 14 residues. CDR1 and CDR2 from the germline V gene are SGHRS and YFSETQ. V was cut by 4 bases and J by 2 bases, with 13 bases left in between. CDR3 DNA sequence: TGCGCCAGCAGCCCTTCCGGTCGCGCCTACGAGCAGTACTTC. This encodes CASSPSGRAYEQYF. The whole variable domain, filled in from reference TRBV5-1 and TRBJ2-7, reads KAGVTQTPRYLIKTRGQQVTLSCSPISGHRSVSWYQQTPGQGLQFLFEYFSETQRNKGNFPGRFSGRQFSNSRSEMNVSTLELGDSALYLCASSPSGRAYEQYFGPGTRLTVT.

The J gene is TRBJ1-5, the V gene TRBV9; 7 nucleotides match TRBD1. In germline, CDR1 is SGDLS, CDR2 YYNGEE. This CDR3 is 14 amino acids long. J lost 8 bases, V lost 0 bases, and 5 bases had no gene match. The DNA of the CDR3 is TGTGCCAGCAGCGTAGGAGTAGGGACAGAGCCCCAGCATTTT. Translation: CASSVGVGTEPQHF.

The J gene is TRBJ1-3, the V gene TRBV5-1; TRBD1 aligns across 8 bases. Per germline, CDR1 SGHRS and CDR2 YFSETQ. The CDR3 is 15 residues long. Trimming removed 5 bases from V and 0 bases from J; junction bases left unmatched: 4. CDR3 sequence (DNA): TGCGCCAGCAGTCGGACAGGGAGCTCTGGAAACACCATATATTTT. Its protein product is CASSRTGSSGNTIYF.

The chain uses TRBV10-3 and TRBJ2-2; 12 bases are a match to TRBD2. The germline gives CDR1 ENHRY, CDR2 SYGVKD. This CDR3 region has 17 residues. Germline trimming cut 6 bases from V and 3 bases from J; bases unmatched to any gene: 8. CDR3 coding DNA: TGTGCCATCAGGAACACTCTAGCGGGAGGGGACACCGGGGAGCTGTTTTTT. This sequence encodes CAIRNTLAGGDTGELFF.

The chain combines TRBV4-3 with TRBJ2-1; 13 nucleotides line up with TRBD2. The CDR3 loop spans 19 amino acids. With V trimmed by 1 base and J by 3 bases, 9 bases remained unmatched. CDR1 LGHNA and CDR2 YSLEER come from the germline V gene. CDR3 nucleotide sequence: TGCGCCAGCAGCCAAGCAGGGCCCGGGACTAGCGGGATCTACAATGAGCAGTTCTTC. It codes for CASSQAGPGTSGIYNEQFF.

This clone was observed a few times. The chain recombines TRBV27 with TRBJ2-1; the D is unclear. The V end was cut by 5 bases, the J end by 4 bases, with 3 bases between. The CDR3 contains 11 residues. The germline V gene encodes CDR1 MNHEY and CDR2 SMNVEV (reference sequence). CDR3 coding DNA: TGTGCCAGCAGTGCATACAATGAGCAGTTCTTC. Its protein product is CASSAYNEQFF.

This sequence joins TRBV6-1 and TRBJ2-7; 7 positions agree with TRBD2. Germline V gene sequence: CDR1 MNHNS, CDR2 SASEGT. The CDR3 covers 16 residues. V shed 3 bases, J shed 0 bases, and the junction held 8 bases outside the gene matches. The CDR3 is CASSDPALADSYEQYF. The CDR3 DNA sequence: TGTGCCAGCAGTGATCCGGCCCTAGCGGACTCCTACGAGCAGTACTTC.

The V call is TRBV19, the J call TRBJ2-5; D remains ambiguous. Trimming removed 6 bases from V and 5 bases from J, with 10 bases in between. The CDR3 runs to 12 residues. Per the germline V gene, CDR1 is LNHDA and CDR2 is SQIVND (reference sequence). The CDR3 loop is CASRDFGETQYF. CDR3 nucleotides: TGTGCCAGTAGGGATTTTGGGGAGACCCAGTACTTC.

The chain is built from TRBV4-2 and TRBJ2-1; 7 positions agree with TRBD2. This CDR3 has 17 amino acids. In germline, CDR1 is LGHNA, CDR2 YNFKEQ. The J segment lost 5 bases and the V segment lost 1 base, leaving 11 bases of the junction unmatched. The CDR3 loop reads CASSQVAGDVGNNEQFF. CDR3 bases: TGTGCCAGCAGCCAAGTTGCGGGAGATGTCGGTAACAATGAGCAGTTCTTC.